These 20 T cell receptor beta chains share one sample of origin, sequenced in a study of T cells in Graves' hyperthyroidism and ophthalmopathy. RNA transcripts yielded amplified TCR beta CDR3 regions. The TCR CDR3 first-round RT-PCR relied on the HTBI primer set. In TCRdb, the multiplex PCR reads were re-called with MiXCR into one record per CDR3 protein. The sample has about 610,000 distinct CDR3 sequences; about 43% are singletons. Sample: peripheral blood or thyroid tissue (not recorded which). Every receptor here comes from a woman between 18 and 30 years old with Graves' hyperthyroidism.

CDR3 in DNA: TGCAGCGTTGGAGGGCGGCAGTACTTC. It is translated as CSVGGRQYF. The chain couples TRBV29-1 to TRBJ2-7; maybe TRBD2 (5 bases). The V gene's germline CDR1 is SQVTM and CDR2 ANQGSEA. The CDR3 is made up of 9 amino acids. With 4 bases removed from V and 9 bases from J, the gap between germline ends came to 7 bases.

This clonotype showed up many times. This chain uses TRBV2 with TRBJ2-5, with a weak D call TRBD2 (5 bases). V dropped 3 bases and J dropped 0 bases, with 11 bases sitting between them. CDR1 is SNHLY, CDR2 FYNNEI, per germline. This CDR3 contains 15 residues. CDR3 region: CASSDRGWYQETQYF. The CDR3 DNA is TGTGCCAGCAGTGACCGGGGATGGTACCAAGAGACCCAGTACTTC.

V is TRBV7-9 and J is TRBJ1-2; maybe TRBD1 (5 bases). The germline V gene encodes CDR1 SEHNR and CDR2 FQNEAQ (reference sequence). V lost 2 bases, J lost 3 bases, and 19 bases lay in between. This CDR3 is 17 amino acids long. CDR3 amino acids: CASSLPSSGGFDYGYTF. CDR3 sequence (DNA): TGTGCCAGCAGCTTACCCTCTAGCGGGGGTTTTGACTATGGCTACACCTTC.

This clonotype was found many times. The J gene is TRBJ1-1, the V gene TRBV7-9; D uncertain. CDR3 length: 17 residues. V was shortened by 3 bases and J by 0 bases, with 17 bases between the two germline ends. The germline gives CDR1 SEHNR, CDR2 FQNEAQ (reference sequence). Written as DNA, the CDR3 is TGTGCCAGCAGCTTTGGTTTTTCGGAAATAATGAACACTGAAGCTTTCTTT. It is translated as CASSFGFSEIMNTEAFF.

CDR3 nucleotides: TGCGCCAGCAGCTTGGAAGGGACTAGCGGGAGCGTGACAGATACGCAGTATTTT. It yields the protein CASSLEGTSGSVTDTQYF. J is TRBJ2-3 and V is TRBV5-1, with TRBD2 matching over 14 bases. The CDR3 has 18 amino acids. Germline CDR1 and CDR2: SGHRS and YFSETQ. The ends lost 0 bases at V and 3 bases at J; junction bases unmatched: 6.

The chain is built from TRBV9 and TRBJ1-3; D gene ambiguous. Germline CDR1 and CDR2: SGDLS and YYNGEE. The CDR3 length is 16 residues. Trimming cost V 0 bases and J 0 bases, with 10 bases left between them. CDR3 nucleotides: TGTGCCAGCAGCGTAGGAGGGTCTTCCTCTGGAAACACCATATATTTT. It specifies CASSVGGSSSGNTIYF.

J is TRBJ2-1 and V is TRBV20-1, with D perhaps TRBD1 (5 bases). The CDR3 runs 12 residues. V was trimmed by 1 base and J by 9 bases, leaving 10 bases between them. Germline lookup yields CDR1 DFQATT and CDR2 SNEGSKA (reference sequence). The chain's CDR3 is CSARAGAPEQFF. The CDR3 DNA reads TGCAGTGCTAGAGCTGGGGCCCCTGAGCAGTTCTTC.

This clonotype was seen repeatedly, ten times or more. The chain carries TRBV7-8 and TRBJ1-1; 7 bases agree with TRBD1. V lost 6 bases and J lost 0; bases outside the gene matches: 4. Germline CDR1 reads SGHVS; CDR2 reads FQNEAQ. CDR3 size: 14 residues. CDR3 amino acids: CASRVDRVNTEAFF. Here the CDR3 DNA reads TGTGCCAGCAGGGTAGACAGGGTGAACACTGAAGCTTTCTTT.

The chain joins TRBV20-1 to TRBJ2-7; possible D gene TRBD1, 5 bases. Germline CDR1 reads DFQATT; CDR2 reads SNEGSKA (reference sequence). V was trimmed by 5 bases and J by 3 bases, leaving 17 bases between them. The CDR3 consists of 14 residues. CDR3 region: CSAPAQGSNYEQYF. Here the CDR3 DNA reads TGCAGTGCTCCCGCGCAGGGTTCGAACTACGAGCAGTACTTC.

J is TRBJ2-5 and V is TRBV6-5; 10 bases line up with TRBD1. Germline V gene sequence: CDR1 MNHEY, CDR2 SVGAGI. The CDR3 spans 16 residues. V was pared by 6 bases and J by 9 bases, with 16 bases of the junction left unmatched. The CDR3 reads CASRRLTGGGNQPQYF. The CDR3, as DNA: TGTGCCAGCAGGAGGTTGACAGGGGGCGGCAATCAGCCCCAGTACTTC.

The V gene is TRBV12-3 or TRBV12-4, the J gene TRBJ1-1; 8 bases agree with TRBD1. The CDR3 has 14 amino acids. With V trimmed by 5 bases and J by 6 bases, 8 bases remained unmatched. In nucleotides, the CDR3 is TGTGCCAGCAGTACTAGCGGGACAGGATCTGAAGCTTTCTTT. As protein: CASSTSGTGSEAFF.

The chain couples TRBV20-1 to TRBJ2-1, with TRBD1 identical over 7 bases. With V trimmed by 5 bases and J by 12 bases, 13 bases remained unmatched. From germline, CDR1 is DFQATT and CDR2 SNEGSKA (reference sequence). This CDR3 has 13 amino acids. In DNA form, the CDR3 reads TGCAGTGCTTACGACAGGGCGAGGGATACGCAGTTCTTC. This encodes CSAYDRARDTQFF.

J is TRBJ2-7 and V is TRBV4-1; D might be TRBD1 or TRBD2, each matching 5 bases. V dropped 2 bases and J dropped 3 bases, with 14 bases sitting between them. Germline V CDR1 and CDR2: MGHRA, YSYEKL. The CDR3 loop spans 15 amino acids. CDR3 in amino acids: CASSQPLGTDYEQYF. The CDR3 nucleotides are TGCGCCAGCAGCCAACCCCTCGGGACGGACTACGAGCAGTACTTC.

Of note for this clonotype: No conserved phenylalanine or tryptophan ends this CDR3, so it is likely a read error. The chain is built from TRBV9 and TRBJ1-1, with D possibly matching TRBD1 (5 bases). CDR3 length: 15 amino acids. V was trimmed by 0 bases and J by 1 base, leaving 10 bases between them. Germline V lookup: CDR1 SGDLS, CDR2 YYNGEE. CDR3 coding DNA: TGTGCCAGCAGCGTAGGAGGGGAGGGGAACACTGAAGCTTTCCTT. Translation: CASSVGGEGNTEAFL.

The rearrangement uses TRBV29-1 and TRBJ2-7; 10 bases map to TRBD2. The CDR3 consists of 14 residues. The trim removed 8 bases at V and 3 bases at J, leaving 10 bases unmatched. CDR1 is SQVTM, CDR2 ANQGSEA, per germline. The CDR3 reads CSLVGLAGDYEQYF. CDR3 bases: TGCAGCTTGGTAGGGCTAGCGGGAGACTACGAGCAGTACTTC.

The gene calls are TRBV15 and TRBJ1-2, with D perhaps matching TRBD1 (5 bases). The CDR3 extends over 13 amino acids. V was cut by 3 bases and J by 6 bases, with 11 bases left in between. Looked up from germline, CDR1 is LNHNV and CDR2 is YYDKDF (reference sequence). CDR3 DNA: TGTGCCACCAGCAGCTTGGGGGAGGATGGCTACACCTTC. It translates to CATSSLGEDGYTF. The variable domain in full, with the rest retrieved from reference TRBV15 and TRBJ1-2, is DAMVIQNPRYQVTQFGKPVTLSCSQTLNHNVMYWYQQKSSQAPKLLFHYYDKDFNNEADTPDNFQSRRPNTSFCFLDIRSPGLGDTAMYLCATSSLGEDGYTFGSGTRLTVV.

This clonotype was seen many times. This chain links TRBV20-1 with TRBJ1-4, with no clear D. Trimming shortened V by 0 bases and J by 5 bases, and 13 bases separated the two germline ends. This CDR3 has 15 amino acids. Germline CDR1 reads DFQATT; CDR2 reads SNEGSKA (reference sequence). The CDR3 bases are TGCAGTGCTAGAGATGGCGGGCGCCCGAATGAAAAACTGTTTTTT. Protein sequence: CSARDGGRPNEKLFF.

About this clonotype itself: Given a much more abundant clone one base away, this may be a read error. The chain couples TRBV13 to TRBJ2-2; D perhaps matches TRBD1 (6 bases). Germline V gene data show CDR1 as PRHDT and CDR2 as FYEKMQ (reference sequence). V was cut by 1 base and J by 2 bases, with 14 bases left in between. This CDR3 has 17 residues. CDR3 coding DNA: TGTGCCAGCAGCTTAGAGGGCCAGGGACATAACACCGGGGAGCTGTTTTTT. It specifies CASSLEGQGHNTGELFF.

This clonotype was seen many times. This chain joins TRBV12-3 or TRBV12-4 and TRBJ2-2; 10 nucleotides line up with TRBD1. V gave up 7 bases and J gave up 6 bases; unmatched junction bases: 8. The CDR3 totals 15 residues. CDR3 loop: CASTPDRGRAGELFF. DNA of the CDR3: TGTGCCAGCACTCCAGACAGGGGGCGCGCCGGGGAGCTGTTTTTT.

This clonotype has more than one count but fewer than ten. Written as DNA, the CDR3 is TGTGCCAGCAGTTTCCGGGACAGGGTTTACGAGCAGTACTTC. It encodes CASSFRDRVYEQYF. The V call is TRBV27, the J call TRBJ2-7; 9 nucleotides line up with TRBD1. Germline V gene sequence: CDR1 MNHEY, CDR2 SMNVEV (reference sequence). The CDR3 has 14 amino acids. The junction had 4 bases not matched to a gene; V was cut back by 3 bases and J by 4 bases.